The 7 T cell receptor beta chains in this list originate from one sample, sequenced in a study of cytomegalovirus exposure and HLA in healthy donors. Primers: 60 Vbeta forward and 13 Jbeta reverse. TCRdb keeps only in-frame clones here, not all; method: immunoSEQ multiplex PCR. The sample yields approximately 160,000 clones, 75% to 85% seen once. The sequencing sample was made of PBMCs. The receptor set was obtained from a male donor in good health and CMV-seropositive.

The chain couples TRBV9 to TRBJ2-1, with a tentative D call TRBD1 (6 bases). With 4 bases removed from V and 3 bases from J, the gap between germline ends came to 23 bases. This CDR3 is 18 amino acids long. Germline CDR1 reads SGDLS; CDR2 reads YYNGEE. The CDR3: CASSPPLGRTESYNEQFF. The CDR3 bases are TGTGCCAGCAGCCCTCCCCTCGGACGGACAGAAAGCTACAATGAGCAGTTCTTC.

The chain is built from TRBV11-2 and TRBJ2-7, with 9 bases aligning to TRBD1. Germline CDR1 reads SGHAT; CDR2 reads FQNNGV. The CDR3 loop spans 14 amino acids. Trimming at V came to 7 bases and at J to 2 bases, leaving 6 bases not matched to a gene. CDR3 loop: CASTSWDRAYEQYF. CDR3 nucleotides: TGTGCCAGCACCTCTTGGGACAGGGCCTACGAGCAGTACTTC.

This chain uses TRBV27 with TRBJ1-6, with a weak D call TRBD1 (5 bases). The V end was cut by 2 bases, the J end by 9 bases, with 8 bases between. The germline CDR1 and CDR2 sequences are MNHEY and SMNVEV (reference sequence). The CDR3 totals 13 residues. CDR3 sequence (DNA): TGTGCCAGCAGTTTAAGCGGGGCTTCACCCCTCCACTTT. It encodes CASSLSGASPLHF.

The chain links TRBV1 to TRBJ1-2; TRBD1 is taken as the D call from the table, unchecked against the DNA. TRBV1 is a pseudogene locus. The CDR3 has 13 residues. CDR3 amino acids: CTSSQGQNYGYTF. CDR3 sequence (DNA): TGCACCAGCAGTCAAGGACAGAACTATGGCTACACCTTC.

Only one count was recorded for this clone. The genes are TRBV15 and TRBJ2-6; D unclear. CDR3 length: 14 residues. The V end was cut by 1 base, the J end by 4 bases, with 5 bases between. The germline CDR1 and CDR2 sequences are LNHNV and YYDKDF (reference sequence). Here the CDR3 DNA reads TGTGCCACCAGCAGAGTCGTGGGGGCCAACGTCCTGACTTTC. Its translation: CATSRVVGANVLTF.

This chain links TRBV11-2 with TRBJ2-1; possibly TRBD2 for D (6 bases). CDR1 and CDR2 from the germline V gene are SGHAT and FQNNGV. With 3 bases removed from V and 2 bases from J, the gap between germline ends came to 11 bases. CDR3 size: 15 residues. DNA for the CDR3: TGTGCCAGCAGCTTGGGGGGTCCAACCTACAATGAGCAGTTCTTC. This encodes CASSLGGPTYNEQFF.

The chain links TRBV11-2 to TRBJ2-1, with 7 bases lining up with TRBD2. V shed 1 base, J shed 4 bases, and the junction held 4 bases outside the gene matches. Germline assignment: CDR1 SGHAT and CDR2 FQNNGV. There are 15 residues in the CDR3. CDR3 amino acids: CASSLVGGGYNEQFF. CDR3 sequence (DNA): TGTGCCAGCAGCTTAGTCGGGGGAGGGTACAATGAGCAGTTCTTC.